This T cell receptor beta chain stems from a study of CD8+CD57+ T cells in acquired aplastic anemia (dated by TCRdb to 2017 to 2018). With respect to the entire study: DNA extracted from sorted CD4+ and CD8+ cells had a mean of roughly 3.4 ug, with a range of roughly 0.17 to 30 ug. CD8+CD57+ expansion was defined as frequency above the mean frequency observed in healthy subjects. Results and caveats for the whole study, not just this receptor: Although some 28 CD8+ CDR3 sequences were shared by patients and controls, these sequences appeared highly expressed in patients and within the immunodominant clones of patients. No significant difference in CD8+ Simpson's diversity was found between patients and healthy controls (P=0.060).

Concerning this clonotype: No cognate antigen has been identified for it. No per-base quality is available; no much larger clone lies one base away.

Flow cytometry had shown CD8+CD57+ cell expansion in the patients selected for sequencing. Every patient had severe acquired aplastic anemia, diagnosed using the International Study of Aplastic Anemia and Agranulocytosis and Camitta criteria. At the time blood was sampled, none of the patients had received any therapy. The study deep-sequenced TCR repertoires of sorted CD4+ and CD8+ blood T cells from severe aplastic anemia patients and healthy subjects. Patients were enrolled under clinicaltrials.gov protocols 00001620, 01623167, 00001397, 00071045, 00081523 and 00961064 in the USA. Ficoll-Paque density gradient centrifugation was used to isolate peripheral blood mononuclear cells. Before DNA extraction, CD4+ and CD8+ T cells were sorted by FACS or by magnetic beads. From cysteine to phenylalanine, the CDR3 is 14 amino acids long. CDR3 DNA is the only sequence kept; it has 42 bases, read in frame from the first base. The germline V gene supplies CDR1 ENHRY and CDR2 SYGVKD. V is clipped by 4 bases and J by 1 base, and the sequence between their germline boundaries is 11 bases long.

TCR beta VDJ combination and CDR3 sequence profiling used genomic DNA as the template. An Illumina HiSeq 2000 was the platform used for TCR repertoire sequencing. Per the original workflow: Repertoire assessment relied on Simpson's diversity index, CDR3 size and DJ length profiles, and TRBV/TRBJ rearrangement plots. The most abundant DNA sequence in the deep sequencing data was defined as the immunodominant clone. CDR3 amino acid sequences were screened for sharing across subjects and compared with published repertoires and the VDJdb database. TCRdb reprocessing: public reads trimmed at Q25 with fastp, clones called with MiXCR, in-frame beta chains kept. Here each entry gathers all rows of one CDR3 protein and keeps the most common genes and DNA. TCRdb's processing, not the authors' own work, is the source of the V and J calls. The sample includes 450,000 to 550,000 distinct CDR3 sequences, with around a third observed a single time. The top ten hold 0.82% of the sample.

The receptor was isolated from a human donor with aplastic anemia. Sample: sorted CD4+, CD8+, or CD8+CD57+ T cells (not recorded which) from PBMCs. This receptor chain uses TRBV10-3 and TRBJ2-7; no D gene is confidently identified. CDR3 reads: CAISGGGSSYEQYF. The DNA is TGTGCCATCAGTGGTGGCGGTTCTTCCTACGAGCAGTACTTC.